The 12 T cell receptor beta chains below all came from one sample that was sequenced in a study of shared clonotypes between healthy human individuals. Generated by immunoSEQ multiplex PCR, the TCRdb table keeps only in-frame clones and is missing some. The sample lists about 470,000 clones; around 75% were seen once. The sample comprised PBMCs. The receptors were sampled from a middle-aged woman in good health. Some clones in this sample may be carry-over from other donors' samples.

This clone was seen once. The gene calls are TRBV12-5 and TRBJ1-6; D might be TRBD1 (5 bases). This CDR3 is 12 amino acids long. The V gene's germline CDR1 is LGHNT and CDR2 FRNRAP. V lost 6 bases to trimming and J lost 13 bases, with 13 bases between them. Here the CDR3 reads CASGGTGCPLHF. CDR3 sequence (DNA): TGTGCTAGTGGGGGGACGGGTTGTCCCCTCCACTTT.

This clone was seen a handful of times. The CDR3 reads CASSQDPPDTDTQYF. CDR3 nucleotides: TGTGCCAGCAGCCAAGATCCGCCAGACACAGATACGCAGTATTTT. V and J are TRBV14 and TRBJ2-3; D is ambiguous. This CDR3 has 15 amino acids. Germline CDR1 reads SGHDN; CDR2 reads FVKESK. V was cut by 0 bases and J by 2 bases, with 9 bases left in between.

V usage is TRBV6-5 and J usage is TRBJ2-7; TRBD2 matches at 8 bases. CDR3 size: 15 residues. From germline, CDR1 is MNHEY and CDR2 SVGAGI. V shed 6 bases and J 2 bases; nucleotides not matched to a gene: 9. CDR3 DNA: TGTGCCAGCAGCCGGGAGCGGGAGCCAACCTACGAGCAGTACTTC. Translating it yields CASSREREPTYEQYF.

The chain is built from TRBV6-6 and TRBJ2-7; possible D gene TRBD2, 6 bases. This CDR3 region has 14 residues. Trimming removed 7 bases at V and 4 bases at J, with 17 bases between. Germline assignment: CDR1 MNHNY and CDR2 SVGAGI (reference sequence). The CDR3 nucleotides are TGTGCCAGCAACCCCGCGGGGCTAGGGTACGAGCAGTACTTC. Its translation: CASNPAGLGYEQYF.

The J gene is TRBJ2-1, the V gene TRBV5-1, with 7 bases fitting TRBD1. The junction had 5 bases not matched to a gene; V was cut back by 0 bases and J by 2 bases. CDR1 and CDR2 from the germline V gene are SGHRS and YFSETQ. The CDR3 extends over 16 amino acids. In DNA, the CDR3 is TGCGCCAGCAGCTTGGATGCCGGGACAGCCTACAATGAGCAGTTCTTC. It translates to CASSLDAGTAYNEQFF.

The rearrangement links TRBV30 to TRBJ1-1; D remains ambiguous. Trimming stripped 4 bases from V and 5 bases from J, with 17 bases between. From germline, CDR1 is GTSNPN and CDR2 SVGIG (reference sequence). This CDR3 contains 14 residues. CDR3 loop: CAWTLGGEWTEAFF. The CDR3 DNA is TGTGCCTGGACCCTCGGCGGGGAGTGGACTGAAGCTTTCTTT. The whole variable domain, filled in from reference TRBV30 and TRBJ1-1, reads SQTIHQWPATLVQPVGSPLSLECTVEGTSNPNLYWYRQAAGRGLQLLFYSVGIGQISSEVPQNLSASRPQDRQFILSSKKLLLSDSGFYLCAWTLGGEWTEAFFGQGTRLTVV.

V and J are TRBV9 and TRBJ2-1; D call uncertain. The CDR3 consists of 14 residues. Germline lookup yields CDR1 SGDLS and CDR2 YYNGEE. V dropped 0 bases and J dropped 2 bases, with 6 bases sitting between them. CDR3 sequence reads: CASSVVTAYNEQFF. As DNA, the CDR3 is TGTGCCAGCAGCGTAGTGACTGCCTACAATGAGCAGTTCTTC.

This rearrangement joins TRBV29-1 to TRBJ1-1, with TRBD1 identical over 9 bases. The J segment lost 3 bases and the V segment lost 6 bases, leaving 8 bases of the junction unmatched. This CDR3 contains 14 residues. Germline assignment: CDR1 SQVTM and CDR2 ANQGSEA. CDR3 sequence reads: CSVATGGYHTEAFF. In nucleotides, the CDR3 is TGCAGCGTAGCTACAGGGGGCTACCACACTGAAGCTTTCTTT. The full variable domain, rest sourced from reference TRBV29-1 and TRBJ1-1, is SAVISQKPSRDICQRGTSLTIQCQVDSQVTMMFWYRQQPGQSLTLIATANQGSEATYESGFVIDKFPISRPNLTFSTLTVSNMSPEDSSIYLCSVATGGYHTEAFFGQGTRLTVV.

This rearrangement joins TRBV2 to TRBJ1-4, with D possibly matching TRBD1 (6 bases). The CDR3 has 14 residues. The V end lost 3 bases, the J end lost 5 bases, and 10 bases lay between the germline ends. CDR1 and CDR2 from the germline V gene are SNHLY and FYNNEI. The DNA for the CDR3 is TGTGCCAGCAGTGATCAGGGGCGGAATGAAAAACTGTTTTTT. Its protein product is CASSDQGRNEKLFF.

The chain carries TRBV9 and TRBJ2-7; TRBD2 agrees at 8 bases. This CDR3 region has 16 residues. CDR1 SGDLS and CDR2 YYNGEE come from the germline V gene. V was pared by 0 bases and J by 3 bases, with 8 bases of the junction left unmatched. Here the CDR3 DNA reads TGTGCCAGCAGCGTAGCTCCGAGCGGGGGAATCTACGAGCAGTACTTC. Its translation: CASSVAPSGGIYEQYF.

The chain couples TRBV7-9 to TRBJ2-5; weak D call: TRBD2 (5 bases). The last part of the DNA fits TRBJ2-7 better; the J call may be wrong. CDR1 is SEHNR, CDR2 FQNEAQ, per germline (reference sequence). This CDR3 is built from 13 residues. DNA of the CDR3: TGTGCCAGCAGTACAGACGGCGGGCGCGAGCAGTACTTC. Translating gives CASSTDGGREQYF.

The chain's CDR3 is CASKGGGGSSYNEQFF. CDR3 DNA: TGTGCCAGCAAAGGAGGCGGGGGGAGCTCCTACAATGAGCAGTTCTTC. The rearrangement joins TRBV28 to TRBJ2-1; 8 bases agree with TRBD2. This CDR3 is 16 amino acids long. Germline V CDR1 and CDR2: MDHEN, SYDVKM. After removal of 7 bases from V and 0 bases from J, the junction contained 8 bases not matched to a gene.